The rows below give T cell receptor beta chains drawn from one sample of a study of cytomegalovirus exposure and HLA in healthy donors. TCRdb keeps only in-frame clones here, not all; method: immunoSEQ multiplex PCR. The sample gives some 150,000 clones, 82% of which show up once; about 11% is in the top ten. Specimen: PBMCs. All receptors derive from a man aged 50 to 59 in good health and CMV-seropositive. The CDR3 runs from the conserved cysteine through the conserved F or W. The D gene is left open where the match is weak. The size of a clone is reported for some rows only, either as once, few or many, or as a class for expanded clones.

D gene: -
J gene: TRBJ2-2
V gene: TRBV18
clone size: -
CDR3 DNA: TGTGCCAGCTCACTACCTCAGGGGAGAATTAACACCGGGGAGCTGTTTTTT
CDR3 protein: CASSLPQGRINTGELFF

D gene: -
J gene: TRBJ2-3
V gene: TRBV11-3
clone size: few
CDR3 DNA: TGTGCCAGCAGCTTAGACCACAGGGTGGGGGATACGCAGTATTTT
CDR3 protein: CASSLDHRVGDTQYF

D gene: -
J gene: TRBJ2-3
V gene: TRBV5-4
clone size: few
CDR3 DNA: TGTGCCAGCAGCCTCCGCTCGGCAGATACGCAGTATTTT
CDR3 protein: CASSLRSADTQYF

D gene: -
J gene: TRBJ2-4
V gene: TRBV7-9
clone size: -
CDR3 DNA: TGTGCCAGCAGCTTAGCGCGGGGTGCGGGGCTGACCAAAAACATTCAGTACTTC
CDR3 protein: CASSLARGAGLTKNIQYF

D gene: -
J gene: TRBJ1-1
V gene: TRBV11-1
clone size: -
CDR3 DNA: TGTGCCAGCAGCCACTGGACTACTGAAGCTTTCTTT
CDR3 protein: CASSHWTTEAFF

D gene: TRBD2
J gene: TRBJ2-3
V gene: TRBV4-3
clone size: -
CDR3 DNA: TGCGCCAGCAGCCGGGCGGGGGGGGGCTGGGTCCCAGATACGCAGTATTTT
CDR3 protein: CASSRAGGGWVPDTQYF

D gene: -
J gene: TRBJ1-6
V gene: TRBV28
clone size: once
CDR3 DNA: TGTGCCAGCAGCCCCGAGTTCGATTCACCCCTCCACTTT
CDR3 protein: CASSPEFDSPLHF

D gene: TRBD1
J gene: TRBJ1-1
V gene: TRBV19
clone size: -
CDR3 DNA: TGTGCCAGTAGGGGACAGGTGAACACTGAAGCTTTCTTT
CDR3 protein: CASRGQVNTEAFF

D gene: -
J gene: TRBJ2-3
V gene: TRBV19
clone size: -
CDR3 DNA: TGTGCCAGTAGTATTAGGGGGGGGGCCGAGGATACGCAGTATTTT
CDR3 protein: CASSIRGGAEDTQYF

D gene: TRBD2
J gene: TRBJ2-1
V gene: TRBV5-1
clone size: few
CDR3 DNA: TGCGCCAGCAGCTTTGTGACTAGCGGGATCGACAATGAGCAGTTCTTC
CDR3 protein: CASSFVTSGIDNEQFF

D gene: TRBD1
J gene: TRBJ1-5
V gene: TRBV7-2
clone size: -
CDR3 DNA: TGTGCCAGCAGCTTGACAGGGGGAATGGCTCAGCCCCAGCATTTT
CDR3 protein: CASSLTGGMAQPQHF

D gene: TRBD1
J gene: TRBJ1-2
V gene: TRBV5-6
clone size: once
CDR3 DNA: TGTGCCAGCAGCTGGGGACAGGCTGGCTACACCTTC
CDR3 protein: CASSWGQAGYTF

D gene: TRBD2
J gene: TRBJ2-2
V gene: TRBV4-3
clone size: many
CDR3 DNA: TGCGCCAGCAGCCAGAGGGGACTAGCTTACACCGGGGAGCTGTTTTTT
CDR3 protein: CASSQRGLAYTGELFF

D gene: -
J gene: TRBJ1-1
V gene: TRBV7-2
clone size: -
CDR3 DNA: TGTGCCAGCAGCTTAGCAGGACTCACTGAAGCTTTCTTT
CDR3 protein: CASSLAGLTEAFF

D gene: TRBD2
J gene: TRBJ2-7
V gene: TRBV4-1
clone size: once
CDR3 DNA: TGCGCCAGCAGCCAGTTTCTAGCGGCACGCCCTTACGAGCAGTACTTC
CDR3 protein: CASSQFLAARPYEQYF

D gene: TRBD1
J gene: TRBJ1-6
V gene: TRBV7-2
clone size: once
CDR3 DNA: TGTGCCAGCAGCTTGGGAACCGGGACAGGGGGTTCACCCCTCCACTTT
CDR3 protein: CASSLGTGTGGSPLHF

D gene: TRBD2
J gene: TRBJ2-7
V gene: TRBV15
clone size: -
CDR3 DNA: TGTGCCACCAGCAGAGAACTAGCGAGTTCATACTACGAGCAGTACTTC
CDR3 protein: CATSRELASSYYEQYF

D gene: TRBD1
J gene: TRBJ2-1
V gene: TRBV7-2
clone size: -
CDR3 DNA: TGTGCCAGCAGCTTCGGGACAGCGATCAACAATGAGCAGTTCTTC
CDR3 protein: CASSFGTAINNEQFF

D gene: -
J gene: TRBJ1-2
V gene: TRBV19
clone size: -
CDR3 DNA: TGTGCCAGTAGTGACAGCAACTATGGCTACACCTTC
CDR3 protein: CASSDSNYGYTF

D gene: TRBD2
J gene: TRBJ2-3
V gene: TRBV9
clone size: -
CDR3 DNA: TGTGCCAGCAGCGAGACTAGCGGGAGTGTCACAGATACGCAGTATTTT
CDR3 protein: CASSETSGSVTDTQYF

D gene: TRBD2
J gene: TRBJ2-7
V gene: TRBV19
clone size: -
CDR3 DNA: TGTGCCAGTAGGACCCGGGGGGATCGCGAGCAGTACTTC
CDR3 protein: CASRTRGDREQYF

D gene: TRBD1
J gene: TRBJ1-2
V gene: TRBV6-6
clone size: once
CDR3 DNA: TGTGCCAGCAGTGAGGGACAGAGGATCTATGGCTACACCTTC
CDR3 protein: CASSEGQRIYGYTF

D gene: TRBD1
J gene: TRBJ1-5
V gene: TRBV15
clone size: -
CDR3 DNA: TGTGCCACCAGCAGTACACGACAGGGGGCTAGACAGCCCCAGCATTTT
CDR3 protein: CATSSTRQGARQPQHF

D gene: -
J gene: TRBJ2-1
V gene: TRBV6-6
clone size: once
CDR3 DNA: TGTGCCAGCAGCCGCGACTATACTGAGCAGTTCTTC
CDR3 protein: CASSRDYTEQFF

D gene: -
J gene: TRBJ1-3
V gene: TRBV4-1
clone size: few
CDR3 DNA: TGCGCCAGCAGCCCCATGGGGGGGAGGTCTGGAAACACCATATATTTT
CDR3 protein: CASSPMGGRSGNTIYF

D gene: TRBD2
J gene: TRBJ2-3
V gene: TRBV27
clone size: -
CDR3 DNA: TGTGCCAGCAGTCCGCCGGGGGGGGCGGTTGGAGATACGCAGTATTTT
CDR3 protein: CASSPPGGAVGDTQYF

D gene: TRBD1
J gene: TRBJ2-7
V gene: TRBV19
clone size: -
CDR3 DNA: TGTGCCAGTAGTCCCCAGGGGGGACAGGGCTACGAGCAGTACTTC
CDR3 protein: CASSPQGGQGYEQYF

D gene: -
J gene: TRBJ2-5
V gene: TRBV6-6
clone size: -
CDR3 DNA: TGTGCCAGCAGTTACAGGGTCACAGGGACGGAGACCCAGTACTTC
CDR3 protein: CASSYRVTGTETQYF

D gene: TRBD1
J gene: TRBJ2-7
V gene: TRBV28
clone size: -
CDR3 DNA: TGTGCCAGCAGTCCCGCGAACCGGGACAGGGGGACCTACGAGCAGTACTTC
CDR3 protein: CASSPANRDRGTYEQYF

D gene: -
J gene: TRBJ1-5
V gene: TRBV28
clone size: few
CDR3 DNA: TGTGCCAGCCTTAGGGAGGGCGCTGGGGATCAGCCCCAGCATTTT
CDR3 protein: CASLREGAGDQPQHF

D gene: TRBD1
J gene: TRBJ1-2
V gene: TRBV4-3
clone size: many
CDR3 DNA: TGCGCCAGCAGCCAGGGGACAGGGCCCGCAAATAACTATGGCTACACCTTC
CDR3 protein: CASSQGTGPANNYGYTF

D gene: TRBD2
J gene: TRBJ2-3
V gene: TRBV18
clone size: -
CDR3 DNA: TGTGCCAGTCGGACTAGCGGGACCACAGATACGCAGTATTTT
CDR3 protein: CASRTSGTTDTQYF

D gene: -
J gene: TRBJ2-7
V gene: TRBV7-2
clone size: once
CDR3 DNA: TGTGCCAGCAGCTTAACCAGCGGCGTTACCTACGAGCAGTACTTC
CDR3 protein: CASSLTSGVTYEQYF

D gene: TRBD1
J gene: TRBJ1-6
V gene: TRBV27
clone size: -
CDR3 DNA: TGTGCCAGCGACCGCGGGACAGACAATTCACCCCTCCACTTT
CDR3 protein: CASDRGTDNSPLHF

D gene: TRBD1
J gene: TRBJ1-1
V gene: TRBV6-5
clone size: few
CDR3 DNA: TGTGCCAGCAGTCGACAGGGGTTGAACACTGAAGCTTTCTTT
CDR3 protein: CASSRQGLNTEAFF

D gene: TRBD2
J gene: TRBJ2-5
V gene: TRBV6-1
clone size: once
CDR3 DNA: TGTGCCAGCAGTGAATCAATGAGAGGACTAGCGGGGTCACAAGAGACCCAGTACTTC
CDR3 protein: CASSESMRGLAGSQETQYF

D gene: TRBD2
J gene: TRBJ2-1
V gene: TRBV28
clone size: once
CDR3 DNA: TGTGCCAGCAGTTTCCGCGCTGGACTAGCGGGAGGGAGTGAGCAGTTCTTC
CDR3 protein: CASSFRAGLAGGSEQFF

D gene: TRBD1
J gene: TRBJ2-1
V gene: TRBV6-5
clone size: -
CDR3 DNA: TGTGCCAGCAGTTTGGACAGGATCTCCTACAATGAGCAGTTCTTC
CDR3 protein: CASSLDRISYNEQFF

D gene: TRBD1
J gene: TRBJ2-6
V gene: TRBV18
clone size: -
CDR3 DNA: TGTGCCAGCTCACCACGGTTTGGGGGACAGGTCTTCTCTGGGGCCAACGTCCTGACTTTC
CDR3 protein: CASSPRFGGQVFSGANVLTF

D gene: TRBD2
J gene: TRBJ2-5
V gene: TRBV28
clone size: -
CDR3 DNA: TGTGCCGGCAGGGAGGGGCAGGAACAAGAGACCCAGTACTTC
CDR3 protein: CAGREGQEQETQYF

D gene: -
J gene: TRBJ1-1
V gene: TRBV29-1
clone size: once
CDR3 DNA: TGCAGCGTGGATGGGACAAGGAAGGGAAACACTGAAGCTTTCTTT
CDR3 protein: CSVDGTRKGNTEAFF

D gene: TRBD1
J gene: TRBJ1-4
V gene: TRBV4-3
clone size: few
CDR3 DNA: TGCGCCAGCAGCCAAGGACACCCGGGACAGTTTAATGAAAAACTGTTTTTT
CDR3 protein: CASSQGHPGQFNEKLFF

D gene: -
J gene: TRBJ2-3
V gene: TRBV15
clone size: -
CDR3 DNA: TGTGCCACCAGCAGAGGCGGCGGGGAAGATACGCAGTATTTT
CDR3 protein: CATSRGGGEDTQYF

D gene: -
J gene: TRBJ1-5
V gene: TRBV28
clone size: few
CDR3 DNA: TGTGCCAGCAGTTGGGGGGGCGGAGATCAGCCCCAGCATTTT
CDR3 protein: CASSWGGGDQPQHF

D gene: -
J gene: TRBJ1-1
V gene: TRBV13
clone size: few
CDR3 DNA: TGTGCCAGCAGCCTCGACAGGAACACTGAAGCTTTCTTT
CDR3 protein: CASSLDRNTEAFF

D gene: TRBD2
J gene: TRBJ2-4
V gene: TRBV19
clone size: -
CDR3 DNA: TGTGCCAGTACCTTGATGCCTAGCGGGACTAGCGGAAGAAACAGTCAGTACTTC
CDR3 protein: CASTLMPSGTSGRNSQYF

D gene: TRBD2
J gene: TRBJ2-3
V gene: TRBV25-1
clone size: -
CDR3 DNA: TGTGCCAGCACCCCGGGCGGGAGGGCCTCAGATACGCAGTATTTT
CDR3 protein: CASTPGGRASDTQYF

D gene: -
J gene: TRBJ2-4
V gene: TRBV6-5
clone size: -
CDR3 DNA: TGTGCCAGCAGCCTAGGTCCGGTCAAAAACATTCAGTACTTC
CDR3 protein: CASSLGPVKNIQYF

D gene: TRBD2
J gene: TRBJ2-7
V gene: TRBV5-4
clone size: -
CDR3 DNA: TGTGCCAGCAGCTCTAGCGGGGGGGCCGTGTCCTACGAGCAGTACTTC
CDR3 protein: CASSSSGGAVSYEQYF

D gene: -
J gene: TRBJ2-5
V gene: TRBV18
clone size: -
CDR3 DNA: TGTGCCAGCTCACCCCGCCCCGCCAGGGGCCAAGAGACCCAGTACTTC
CDR3 protein: CASSPRPARGQETQYF